Listed below are T cell receptor beta chains from one sample, sequenced in a study of T cells after yellow fever vaccination. TCRdb analysed the 5' RACE reads with MiXCR anew, one entry per CDR3 protein. The sample yields a few hundred thousand distinct CDR3 sequences, about a sixth seen once. Material: PBMCs, obtained less than 6 days after the first yellow fever vaccination. Receptors were obtained from a man aged 18 to 29 who received the YFV17D yellow fever vaccine. CDR3s include the opening cysteine and the closing phenylalanine or tryptophan. A D gene is named only where the DNA matches it firmly. The size field is filled for only some rows; it gives once, few, many or a size class.

v_gene: TRBV18; abundance: NA; j_gene: TRBJ2-2; d_gene: NA; CDR3aa: CASSPYGSNTGELFF; CDR3nt: TGTGCCAGCTCACCCTATGGATCGAACACCGGGGAGCTGTTTTTT
v_gene: TRBV9; abundance: NA; j_gene: TRBJ1-2; d_gene: NA; CDR3aa: CASSARVQVNGYTF; CDR3nt: TGTGCCAGCAGCGCCCGGGTACAAGTTAATGGCTACACCTTC
v_gene: TRBV5-5; abundance: many; j_gene: TRBJ2-1; d_gene: TRBD2; CDR3aa: CASRLSGVHYNEQFF; CDR3nt: TGTGCCAGCAGATTAAGCGGGGTCCACTACAATGAGCAGTTCTTC
v_gene: TRBV15; abundance: once; j_gene: TRBJ2-7; d_gene: NA; CDR3aa: CATSSSLPVRARNEQYF; CDR3nt: TGTGCCACCAGCAGCAGCTTACCGGTCCGGGCGCGGAACGAGCAGTACTTC
v_gene: TRBV7-2; abundance: many; j_gene: TRBJ1-1; d_gene: NA; CDR3aa: CASSPRGYTEAFF; CDR3nt: TGTGCCAGCAGCCCCCGGGGGTACACTGAAGCTTTCTTT
v_gene: TRBV30; abundance: once; j_gene: TRBJ2-7; d_gene: TRBD1; CDR3aa: CAFSDRGLLRHYEQYF; CDR3nt: TGTGCCTTTTCGGACAGGGGTTTGCTCAGGCACTACGAGCAGTACTTC
v_gene: TRBV10-3; abundance: NA; j_gene: TRBJ2-7; d_gene: NA; CDR3aa: CAISDSTTYEQYF; CDR3nt: TGTGCCATCAGTGACAGCACTACCTACGAGCAGTACTTC
v_gene: TRBV7-9; abundance: NA; j_gene: TRBJ2-2; d_gene: NA; CDR3aa: CASSTHSSSTGELFF; CDR3nt: TGTGCCAGCAGCACCCACAGCAGTAGCACCGGGGAGCTGTTTTTT
v_gene: TRBV6-2/TRBV6-3; abundance: few; j_gene: TRBJ2-7; d_gene: NA; CDR3aa: CASRRNYEQYF; CDR3nt: TGTGCCAGCAGGAGGAACTACGAGCAGTACTTC
v_gene: TRBV9; abundance: few; j_gene: TRBJ1-3; d_gene: NA; CDR3aa: CASSVDTNTIYF; CDR3nt: TGTGCCAGCAGCGTAGACACCAACACCATATATTTT
v_gene: TRBV7-2; abundance: few; j_gene: TRBJ2-2; d_gene: NA; CDR3aa: CASTNAWSSNTGELFF; CDR3nt: TGTGCCAGCACCAACGCCTGGAGTTCGAACACCGGGGAGCTGTTTTTT
v_gene: TRBV7-6; abundance: many; j_gene: TRBJ2-5; d_gene: NA; CDR3aa: CASSGQQETQYF; CDR3nt: TGTGCCAGCAGCGGACAGCAAGAGACCCAGTACTTC
v_gene: TRBV6-5; abundance: few; j_gene: TRBJ2-7; d_gene: NA; CDR3aa: CASSYLQGGYEQYF; CDR3nt: TGTGCCAGCAGTTACCTCCAGGGTGGATACGAGCAGTACTTC
v_gene: TRBV29-1; abundance: NA; j_gene: TRBJ1-1; d_gene: NA; CDR3aa: CSGGRNTEAFF; CDR3nt: TGCAGCGGGGGACGGAACACTGAAGCTTTCTTT
v_gene: TRBV6-1; abundance: few; j_gene: TRBJ2-3; d_gene: TRBD2; CDR3aa: CASSRLAANTDTQYF; CDR3nt: TGTGCCAGCAGCCGACTAGCGGCCAACACAGATACGCAGTATTTT
v_gene: TRBV7-2; abundance: few; j_gene: TRBJ1-6; d_gene: NA; CDR3aa: CASSLSRGAESSPLHF; CDR3nt: TGTGCCAGCAGCTTATCTCGGGGGGCAGAGAGTTCACCCCTCCACTTT
v_gene: TRBV2; abundance: NA; j_gene: TRBJ2-3; d_gene: NA; CDR3aa: CASTLPSTDTQYF; CDR3nt: TGTGCCAGCACTTTACCTAGCACAGATACGCAGTATTTT
v_gene: TRBV28; abundance: NA; j_gene: TRBJ2-5; d_gene: TRBD2; CDR3aa: CASSVLGREQETQYF; CDR3nt: TGTGCCAGCAGTGTACTGGGGAGGGAGCAAGAGACCCAGTACTTC
v_gene: TRBV4-1; abundance: NA; j_gene: TRBJ2-1; d_gene: TRBD2; CDR3aa: CASSQDGAGGNYNEQFF; CDR3nt: TGCGCCAGCAGCCAAGATGGGGCGGGGGGTAACTACAATGAGCAGTTCTTC
v_gene: TRBV12-3/TRBV12-4; abundance: many; j_gene: TRBJ1-5; d_gene: NA; CDR3aa: CASSVASNQPQHF; CDR3nt: TGTGCCAGCAGCGTCGCTAGCAATCAGCCCCAGCATTTT
v_gene: TRBV3-1; abundance: few; j_gene: TRBJ1-6; d_gene: NA; CDR3aa: CASSQGWYNSPLHF; CDR3nt: TGTGCCAGCAGCCAAGGGTGGTATAATTCACCCCTCCACTTT
v_gene: TRBV4-1; abundance: many; j_gene: TRBJ2-1; d_gene: NA; CDR3aa: CASSPRRTDNEQFF; CDR3nt: TGCGCCAGCAGCCCACGCCGGACCGACAATGAGCAGTTCTTC
v_gene: TRBV5-4; abundance: NA; j_gene: TRBJ2-1; d_gene: NA; CDR3aa: CATRVVGLARDEQFF; CDR3nt: TGTGCCACTAGGGTAGTAGGGCTAGCGCGTGATGAGCAGTTCTTC